This TCR beta chain is from a study of T cell clonality in common variable immunodeficiency. Findings and caveats of the study: Reportedly, TCR beta sequences from common variable immunodeficiency showed fewer deletions and N-nucleotide insertions.

This CDR3 region has 15 residues. V lost 5 bases and J lost 0, with 10 bases in between. Germline V gene sequence: CDR1 SNHLY, CDR2 FYNNEI. Equal genomic DNA amounts from CVID and control samples were sequenced. Clones were sequenced by immunoSEQ multiplex PCR, and TCRdb holds only the in-frame ones, with some missing. This sample includes some 10,000 clones with no singletons; its ten biggest clones take up 6% to 7%. This clone occurred a few times. Its specificity is not known. The read comes to an end 3 residues before the CDR3 does, leaving the germline J gene to fill in the end. The sequence came from a human donor with common variable immunodeficiency. Sequenced: peripheral blood mononuclear cells. This chain uses TRBV2 with TRBJ1-4; D perhaps matches TRBD1 (6 bases). The CDR3 DNA, read in part, is TGTGCCAGCAGTAAAGACAGGACAACTAATGAAAAA. Protein sequence: CASSKDRTTNEK. The whole CDR3 sequence is CASSKDRTTNEKLFF.